This record concerns one TCR beta chain sequence. The antigen remains unidentified. In the PCR, 60 Vbeta and 13 Jbeta primers were used. Assay used: immunoSEQ multiplex PCR; TCRdb lists only in-frame clones, some missing. The sample yields some 180,000 clones, about four fifths seen once. The data were obtained in a study of cytomegalovirus exposure and HLA in healthy donors. General study results and limits: A highly shared variant cluster was judged a likely technical artifact.

V lost 5 bases and J lost 4; bases outside the gene matches: 6. CDR1 is MNHEY, CDR2 SVGAGI, per germline. There are 15 residues in the CDR3. The sample consisted of PBMCs. The chain couples TRBV6-5 to TRBJ1-4; 8 bases line up with TRBD1. This TCR was recovered from a man aged 40-55 years in good health and CMV-seropositive. The DNA of the CDR3 is TGTGCCAGCAGTACCTGGACAGGGCTTAATGAAAAACTGTTTTTT. It is translated as CASSTWTGLNEKLFF.